The following is a TCR beta chain sequence with its context. The record originates from a study of shared clonotypes between healthy human individuals. Only Caucasian adults living in Nashville, Tennessee served as donors. The V and J ends lost 10 bases and 0 bases respectively, with 13 bases between them. The germline V gene has CDR1 WNHNN and CDR2 SYGVQD (reference sequence). CDR3 size: 14 residues. Every subset's genomic DNA went evenly onto several immunoSEQ plates. Input per replicate PCR of unsorted PBMC was roughly 300 ng DNA, corresponding to tens of thousands of T cell genomes. Source study methods: ImmunoSEQ output lacked quality scores and full-length reads, limiting matched filtering. Profiling relied on immunoSEQ multiplex PCR, and the TCRdb table lists in-frame clones only, not all of them. The D gene and trimming were derived from the DNA, and the V and J assignments and clone size from that table. This sample has 470,000 or so clones, with approximately 84% found just once.

The chain carries TRBV10-1 and TRBJ1-5; weak D call: TRBD1 (5 bases). Sequenced material: PBMCs. The TCR comes from a woman aged 40-49 years in good health. Some clones in this sample may be carry-over from other donors' samples. CDR3 DNA: TGCGCCAACGTAGACAGCTATAGCAATCAGCCCCAGCATTTT. Its translation: CANVDSYSNQPQHF.